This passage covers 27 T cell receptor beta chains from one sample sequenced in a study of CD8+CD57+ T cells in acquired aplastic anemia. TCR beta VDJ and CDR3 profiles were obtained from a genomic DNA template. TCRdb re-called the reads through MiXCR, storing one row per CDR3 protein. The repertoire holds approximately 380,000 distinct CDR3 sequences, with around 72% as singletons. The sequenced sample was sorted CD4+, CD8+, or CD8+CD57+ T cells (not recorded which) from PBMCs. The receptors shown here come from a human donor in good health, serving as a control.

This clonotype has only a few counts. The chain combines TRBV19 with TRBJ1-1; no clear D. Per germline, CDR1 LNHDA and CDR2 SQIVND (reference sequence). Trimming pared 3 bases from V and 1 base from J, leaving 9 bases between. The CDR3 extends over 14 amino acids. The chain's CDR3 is CASSIGPQNTEAFF. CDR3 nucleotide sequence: TGTGCCAGTAGTATTGGACCTCAGAACACTGAAGCTTTCTTT.

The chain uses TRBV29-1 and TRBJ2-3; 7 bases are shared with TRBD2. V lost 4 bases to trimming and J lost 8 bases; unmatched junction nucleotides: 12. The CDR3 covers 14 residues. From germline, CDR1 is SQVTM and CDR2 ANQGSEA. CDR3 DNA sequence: TGCAGCGTTGCTGGGGGGGGGAGCCCAGCTACGCAGTATTTT. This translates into CSVAGGGSPATQYF.

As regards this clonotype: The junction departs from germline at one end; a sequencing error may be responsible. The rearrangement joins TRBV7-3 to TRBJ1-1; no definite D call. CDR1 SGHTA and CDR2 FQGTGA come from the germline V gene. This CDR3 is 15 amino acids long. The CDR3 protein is CASSLGQVLNTEAFF. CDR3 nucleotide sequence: TGTGCCAGCAGCCTCGGCCAGGTCTTGAACACTGAGGCTTTCTTT.

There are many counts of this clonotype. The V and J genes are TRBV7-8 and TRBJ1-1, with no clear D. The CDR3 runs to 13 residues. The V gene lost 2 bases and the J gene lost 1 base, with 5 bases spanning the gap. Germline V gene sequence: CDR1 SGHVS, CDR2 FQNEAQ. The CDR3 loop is CASSLLSNTEAFF. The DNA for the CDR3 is TGTGCCAGCAGCTTACTTTCGAACACTGAAGCTTTCTTT. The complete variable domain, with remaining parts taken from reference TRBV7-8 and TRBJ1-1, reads GAGVSQSPRYKVAKRGQDVALRCDPISGHVSLFWYQQALGQGPEFLTYFQNEAQLDKSGLPSDRFFAERPEGSVSTLKIQRTQQEDSAVYLCASSLLSNTEAFFGQGTRLTVV.

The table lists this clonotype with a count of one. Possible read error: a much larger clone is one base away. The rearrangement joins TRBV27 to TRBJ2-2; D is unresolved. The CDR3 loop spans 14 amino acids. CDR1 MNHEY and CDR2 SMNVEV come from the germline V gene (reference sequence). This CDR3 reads CAGSILWSDGELFF. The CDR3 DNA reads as TGTGCCGGCAGTATCCTATGGAGTGACGGGGAGCTGTTTTTT.

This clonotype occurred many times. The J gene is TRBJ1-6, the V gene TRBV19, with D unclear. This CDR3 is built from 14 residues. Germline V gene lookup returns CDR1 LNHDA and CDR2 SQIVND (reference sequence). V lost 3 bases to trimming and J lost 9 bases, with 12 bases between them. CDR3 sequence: CASSIGGGSSPLHF. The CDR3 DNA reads TGTGCCAGTAGTATCGGTGGCGGGAGTTCACCCCTCCACTTT.

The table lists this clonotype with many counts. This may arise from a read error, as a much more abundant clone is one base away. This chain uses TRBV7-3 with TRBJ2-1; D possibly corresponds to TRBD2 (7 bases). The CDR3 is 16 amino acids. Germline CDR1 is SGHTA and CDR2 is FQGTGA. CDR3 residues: CASSPTLRGAWNAQFF. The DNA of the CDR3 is TGTGCCAGCAGCCCCACCCTCCGGGGGGCATGGAATGCGCAGTTCTTC.

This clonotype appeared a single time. CDR3 residues: CASSLGSRGRQQYF. The CDR3 DNA follows: TGTGCCAGCAGCCTCGGGAGTCGCGGGAGGCAGCAGTATTTT. This sequence joins TRBV9 and TRBJ2-3; 8 bases line up with TRBD2. CDR1 and CDR2 (germline): SGDLS, YYNGEE. The V and J ends lost 4 bases and 11 bases, in that order; junction bases with no gene match: 12. The CDR3 is made up of 14 amino acids.

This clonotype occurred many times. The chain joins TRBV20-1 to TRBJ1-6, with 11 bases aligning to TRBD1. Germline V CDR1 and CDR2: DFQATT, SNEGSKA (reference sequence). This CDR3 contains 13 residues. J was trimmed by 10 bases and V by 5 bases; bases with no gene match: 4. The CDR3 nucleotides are TGCAGTGCTGGGGGACAGGGGGACTCACCCCTCCACTTT. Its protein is CSAGGQGDSPLHF.

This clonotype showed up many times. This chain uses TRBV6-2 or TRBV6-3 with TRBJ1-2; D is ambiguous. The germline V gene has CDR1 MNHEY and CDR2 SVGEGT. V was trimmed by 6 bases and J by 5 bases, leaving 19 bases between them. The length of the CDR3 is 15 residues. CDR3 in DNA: TGTGCCAGCAGGACTATCGGCAGCGGATCGTATGGCTACACCTTC. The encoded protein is CASRTIGSGSYGYTF.

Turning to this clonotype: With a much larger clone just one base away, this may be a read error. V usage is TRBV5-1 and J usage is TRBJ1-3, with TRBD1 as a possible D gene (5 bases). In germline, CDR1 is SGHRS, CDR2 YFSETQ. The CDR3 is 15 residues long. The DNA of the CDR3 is TGCGCCAGCGGCTTAGGAGGGGTCAGTGGAAACACCATATATTTT. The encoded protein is CASGLGGVSGNTIYF.

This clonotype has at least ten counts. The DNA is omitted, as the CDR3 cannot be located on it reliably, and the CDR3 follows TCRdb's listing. The CDR3 loop is CASTGRRPSTSGQYF. The gene calls are TRBV7-9 and TRBJ2-7; the D call in the table, TRBD2, was not verified against the DNA. CDR1 is SEHNR, CDR2 FQNEAQ, per germline (reference sequence). Ends included, the CDR3 has 15 residues.

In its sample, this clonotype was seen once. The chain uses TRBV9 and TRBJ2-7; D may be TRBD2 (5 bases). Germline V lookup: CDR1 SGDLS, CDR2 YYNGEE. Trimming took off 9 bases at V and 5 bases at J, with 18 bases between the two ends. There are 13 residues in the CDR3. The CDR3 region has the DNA TGTGCCATCCGGGTGGGTGAGGGTAACGAGCAGTACTTC. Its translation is CAIRVGEGNEQYF.

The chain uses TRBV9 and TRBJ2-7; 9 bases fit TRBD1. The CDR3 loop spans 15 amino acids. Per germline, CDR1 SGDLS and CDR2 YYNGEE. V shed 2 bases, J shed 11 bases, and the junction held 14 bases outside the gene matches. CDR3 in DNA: TGTGCCAGCAGCGTCGGCGGACAGGGGTTGTCGTACGAGTACTTC. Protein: CASSVGGQGLSYEYF.

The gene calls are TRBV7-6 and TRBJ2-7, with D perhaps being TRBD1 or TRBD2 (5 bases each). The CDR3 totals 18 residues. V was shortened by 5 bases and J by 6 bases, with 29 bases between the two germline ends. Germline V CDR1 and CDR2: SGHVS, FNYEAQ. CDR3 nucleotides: TGTGCCAGCAGCCAACCTACGTCTGGGGCGACTACAACGGGCGAGCAGTACTTC. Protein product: CASSQPTSGATTTGEQYF.

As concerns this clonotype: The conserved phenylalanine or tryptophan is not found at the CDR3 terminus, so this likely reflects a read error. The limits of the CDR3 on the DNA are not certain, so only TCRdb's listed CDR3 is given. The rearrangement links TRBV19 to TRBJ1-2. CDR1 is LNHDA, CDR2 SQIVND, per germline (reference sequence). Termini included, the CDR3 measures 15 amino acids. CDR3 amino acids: CASSPGQAAIQYYGA.

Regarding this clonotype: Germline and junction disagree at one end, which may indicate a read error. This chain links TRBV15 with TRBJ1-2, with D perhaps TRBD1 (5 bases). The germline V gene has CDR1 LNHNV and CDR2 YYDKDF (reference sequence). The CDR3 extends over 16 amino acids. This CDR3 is CDHSSGAGQVRYGYTF. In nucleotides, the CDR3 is TGCGACCACAGCAGCGGTGCAGGGCAGGTACGCTATGGCTACACCTTC.

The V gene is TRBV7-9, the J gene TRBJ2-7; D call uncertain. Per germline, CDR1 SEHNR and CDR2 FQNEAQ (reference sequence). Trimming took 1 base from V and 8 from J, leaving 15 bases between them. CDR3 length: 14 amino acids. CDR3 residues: CASSLVCASFKQYF. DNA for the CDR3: TGTGCCAGCAGCTTAGTATGTGCGTCTTTCAAGCAGTACTTC.

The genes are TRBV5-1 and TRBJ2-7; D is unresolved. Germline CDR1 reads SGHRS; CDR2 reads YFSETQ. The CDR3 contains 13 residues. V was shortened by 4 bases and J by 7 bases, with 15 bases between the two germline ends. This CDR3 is CASSPDGPREQYF. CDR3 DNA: TGCGCCAGCAGCCCGGACGGGCCTAGGGAGCAGTACTTC.

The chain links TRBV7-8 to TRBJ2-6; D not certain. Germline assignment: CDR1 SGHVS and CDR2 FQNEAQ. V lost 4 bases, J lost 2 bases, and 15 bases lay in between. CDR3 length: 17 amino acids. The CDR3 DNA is TGTGCCAGCAGCTCGCAAGTGATTGAACCTGGGGCCAACGTCCTGACTTTC. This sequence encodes CASSSQVIEPGANVLTF.

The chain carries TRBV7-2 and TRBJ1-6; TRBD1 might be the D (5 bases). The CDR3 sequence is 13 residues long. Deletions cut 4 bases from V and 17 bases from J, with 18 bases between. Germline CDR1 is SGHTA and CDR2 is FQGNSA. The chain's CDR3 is CASSYSEGLPVHF. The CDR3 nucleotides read TGTGCCAGCAGCTATTCGGAGGGGTTGCCCGTCCACTTT.

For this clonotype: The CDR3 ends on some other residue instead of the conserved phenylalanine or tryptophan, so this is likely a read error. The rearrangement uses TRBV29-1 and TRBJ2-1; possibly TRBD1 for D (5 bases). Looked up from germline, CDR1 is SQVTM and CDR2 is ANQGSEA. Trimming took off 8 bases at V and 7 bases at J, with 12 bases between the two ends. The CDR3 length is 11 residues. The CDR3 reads CSSTKGNEQFT. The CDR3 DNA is TGCAGCTCGACGAAGGGGAATGAGCAGTTCACC.

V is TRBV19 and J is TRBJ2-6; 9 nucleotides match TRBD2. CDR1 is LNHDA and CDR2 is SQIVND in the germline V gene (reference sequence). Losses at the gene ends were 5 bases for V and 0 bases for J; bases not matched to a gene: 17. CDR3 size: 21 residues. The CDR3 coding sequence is TGTGCCAGTAGTCCCCCGCGGTTTGGTACTAGCGGGTACTCTGGGGCCAACGTCCTGACTTTC. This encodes CASSPPRFGTSGYSGANVLTF.

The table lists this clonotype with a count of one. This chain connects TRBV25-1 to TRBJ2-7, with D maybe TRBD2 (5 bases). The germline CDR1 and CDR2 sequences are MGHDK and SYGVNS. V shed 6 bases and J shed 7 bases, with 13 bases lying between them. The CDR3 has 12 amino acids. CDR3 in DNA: TGTGCCAGCAGGGGCAGGACTGTAGAGCAGTACTTC. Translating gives CASRGRTVEQYF.

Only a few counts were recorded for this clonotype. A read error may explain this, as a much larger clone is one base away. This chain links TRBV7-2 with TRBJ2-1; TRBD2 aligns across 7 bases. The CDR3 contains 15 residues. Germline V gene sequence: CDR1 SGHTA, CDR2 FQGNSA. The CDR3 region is CASSSSGSSYNERFF. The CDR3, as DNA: TGTGCCAGCAGCTCTAGCGGCTCCTCCTACAATGAGCGGTTCTTC.

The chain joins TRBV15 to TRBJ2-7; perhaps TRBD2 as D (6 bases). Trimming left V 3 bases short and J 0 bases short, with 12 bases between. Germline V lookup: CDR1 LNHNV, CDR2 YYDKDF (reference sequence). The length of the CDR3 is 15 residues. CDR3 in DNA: TGTGCCACCAGCAGGCGGGACTTATCCTCCTACGAGCAGTACGTC. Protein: CATSRRDLSSYEQYV.

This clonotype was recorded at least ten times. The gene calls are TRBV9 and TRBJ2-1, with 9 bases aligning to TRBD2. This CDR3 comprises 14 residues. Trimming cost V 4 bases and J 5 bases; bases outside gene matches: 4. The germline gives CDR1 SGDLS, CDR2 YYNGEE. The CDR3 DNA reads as TGTGCCAGCAGCCGGCGGGGGGGCGACAATGAGCAGTTCTTC. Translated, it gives CASSRRGGDNEQFF.